These T cell receptor beta chains were read from a single sample in a study of PD-1 blockade in classical Hodgkin lymphoma. Sequenced by immunoSEQ multiplex PCR; TCRdb stores in-frame clones only, minus some. The repertoire holds 25,000 to 35,000 clones, with 94% as singletons. Input material: peripheral blood mononuclear cells (PBMCs). The receptor set was obtained from a human donor with classical Hodgkin lymphoma. The conserved cysteine and the conserved F or W are not part of the CDR3 here. The size of a clone is reported for some rows only, either as once, few or many, or as a class for expanded clones.

CDR3: ASSWDSTDTQY
J: TRBJ2-3
size: -
V: TRBV6-6

CDR3: ASSLPGLKVYGYT
J: TRBJ1-2
size: -
V: TRBV28

CDR3: ASSADVSSGNTIY
J: TRBJ1-3
size: few
V: TRBV6-1

CDR3: ASSPGYEEVNTEAF
J: TRBJ1-1
size: -
V: TRBV18

CDR3: ASTHMDSGSTEAF
J: TRBJ1-1
size: -
V: TRBV28

CDR3: ASSFGSSQETQY
J: TRBJ2-5
size: -
V: TRBV5-6

CDR3: ASSLIGGIYNEQF
J: TRBJ2-1
size: -
V: TRBV7-6

CDR3: ASSGRASGDFLTDTQY
J: TRBJ2-3
size: -
V: TRBV5-1

CDR3: ASSFGGSDETQY
J: TRBJ2-5
size: -
V: TRBV5-4

CDR3: ASQLEIESYEQY
J: TRBJ2-7
size: -
V: TRBV2

CDR3: AGGRYSNQPQH
J: TRBJ1-5
size: -
V: TRBV28

CDR3: ATSRQGSGANVLT
J: TRBJ2-6
size: -
V: TRBV15

CDR3: ASSPASGQGSYEQY
J: TRBJ2-7
size: -
V: TRBV19